This TCR beta chain emerged from a study of cytomegalovirus exposure and HLA in healthy donors. Whole-study results and caveats: In a later analysis, donors in an Asian-associated ancestry cluster reportedly had fewer N-insertions in productive TCRs than the cohort mean. Investigators reported 164 TCR beta chains as tied to cytomegalovirus. Beyond CMV serostatus, there was no information to go on about immune exposure.

CDR1 and CDR2 from the germline V gene are MNHNS and SASEGT. V was shortened by 1 base and J by 8 bases, with 15 bases between the two germline ends. The CDR3 spans 15 residues. Amplification used 60 Vbeta primers and 13 Jbeta primers. Profiling relied on immunoSEQ multiplex PCR, and the TCRdb table lists in-frame clones only, not all of them. The sample includes 70,000 to 95,000 clones, roughly 79% of them seen just once. Turning to this clone: Antigen: not known.

V usage is TRBV6-1 and J usage is TRBJ2-1; D unresolved. Input material: PBMCs. The sequence came from a man between 40 and 49 years old in good health and CMV-seronegative. The CDR3 region has the DNA TGTGCCAGCAGTGAAGAGGCCATATTCACAGATGAGCAGTTCTTC. Protein sequence: CASSEEAIFTDEQFF.